Listed below are T cell receptor beta chains from one sample, sequenced in a study of T cells after yellow fever vaccination. TCRdb re-called the 5' RACE reads through MiXCR, storing one row per CDR3 protein. The sample records hundreds of thousands of distinct CDR3 sequences, around 13% being singletons. The sample here was CD4+ T cells sorted from PBMCs, taken 15 days after the yellow fever booster vaccination. The origin of the receptors is a man between 18 and 29 years old who received the YFV17D yellow fever vaccine. Both conserved end residues are part of each CDR3. Fields, in order: V gene, J gene, CDR3 protein.

v_call: TRBV2; j_call: TRBJ2-7; cdr3_aa: CASRLQGKSSYEQYF
v_call: TRBV6-2/TRBV6-3; j_call: TRBJ2-1; cdr3_aa: CASSRTSGVDEQFF
v_call: TRBV4-1; j_call: TRBJ2-5; cdr3_aa: CASSQVGLAGKETQYF
v_call: TRBV7-2; j_call: TRBJ1-2; cdr3_aa: CASTPREANYGYTF
v_call: TRBV4-3; j_call: TRBJ2-3; cdr3_aa: CASSQESRGEGTDTQYF
v_call: TRBV7-2; j_call: TRBJ2-1; cdr3_aa: CASSLGFAEQFF
v_call: TRBV7-8; j_call: TRBJ1-2; cdr3_aa: CASSRTGGGYGYTF
v_call: TRBV4-3; j_call: TRBJ1-5; cdr3_aa: CASSQDPTVNQPQHF
v_call: TRBV28; j_call: TRBJ1-2; cdr3_aa: CASTRRDGYTF
v_call: TRBV3-1; j_call: TRBJ1-2; cdr3_aa: CASSQDFGGDGYTF